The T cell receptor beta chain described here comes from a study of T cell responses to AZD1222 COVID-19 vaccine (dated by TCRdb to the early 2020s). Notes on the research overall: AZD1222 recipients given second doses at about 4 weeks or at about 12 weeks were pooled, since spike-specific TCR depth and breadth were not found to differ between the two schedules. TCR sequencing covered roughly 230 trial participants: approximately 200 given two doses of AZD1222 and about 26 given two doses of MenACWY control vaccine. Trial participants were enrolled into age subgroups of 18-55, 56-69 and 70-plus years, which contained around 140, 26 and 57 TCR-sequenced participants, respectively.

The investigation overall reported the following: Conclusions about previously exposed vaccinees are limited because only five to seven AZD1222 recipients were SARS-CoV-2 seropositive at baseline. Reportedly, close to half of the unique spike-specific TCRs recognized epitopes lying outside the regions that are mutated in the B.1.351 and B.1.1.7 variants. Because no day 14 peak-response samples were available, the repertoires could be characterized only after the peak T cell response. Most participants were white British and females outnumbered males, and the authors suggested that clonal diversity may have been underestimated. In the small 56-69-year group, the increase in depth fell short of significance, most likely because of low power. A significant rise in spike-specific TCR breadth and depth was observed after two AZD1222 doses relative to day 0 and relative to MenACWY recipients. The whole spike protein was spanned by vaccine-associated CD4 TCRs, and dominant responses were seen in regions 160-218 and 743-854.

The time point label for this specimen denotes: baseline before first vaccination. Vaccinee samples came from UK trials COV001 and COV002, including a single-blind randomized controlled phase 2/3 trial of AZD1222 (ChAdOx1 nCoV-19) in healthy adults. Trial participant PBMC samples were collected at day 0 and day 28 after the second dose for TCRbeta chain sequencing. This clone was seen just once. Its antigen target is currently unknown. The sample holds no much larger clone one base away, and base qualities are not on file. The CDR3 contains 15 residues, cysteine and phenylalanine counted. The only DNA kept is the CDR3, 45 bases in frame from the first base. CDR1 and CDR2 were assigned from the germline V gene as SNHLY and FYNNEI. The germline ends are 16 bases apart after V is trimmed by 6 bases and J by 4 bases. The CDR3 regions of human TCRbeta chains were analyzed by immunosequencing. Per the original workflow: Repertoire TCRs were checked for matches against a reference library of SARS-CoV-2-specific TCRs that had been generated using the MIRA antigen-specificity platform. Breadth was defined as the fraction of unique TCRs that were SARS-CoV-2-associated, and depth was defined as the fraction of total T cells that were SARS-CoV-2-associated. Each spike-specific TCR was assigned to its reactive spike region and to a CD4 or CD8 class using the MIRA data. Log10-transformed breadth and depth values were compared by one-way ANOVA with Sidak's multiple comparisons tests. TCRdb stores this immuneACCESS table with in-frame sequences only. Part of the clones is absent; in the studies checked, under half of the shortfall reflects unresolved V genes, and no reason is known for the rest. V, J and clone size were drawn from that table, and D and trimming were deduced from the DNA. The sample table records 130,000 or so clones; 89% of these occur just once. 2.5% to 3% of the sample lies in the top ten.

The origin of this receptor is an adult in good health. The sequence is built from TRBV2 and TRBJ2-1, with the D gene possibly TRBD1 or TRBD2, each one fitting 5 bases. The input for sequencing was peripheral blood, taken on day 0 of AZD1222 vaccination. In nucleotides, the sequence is TGTGCCAGCAGAGGGACCCGCGGCCCATACAATGAGCAGTTCTTC. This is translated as CASRGTRGPYNEQFF.